Below are 27 T cell receptor beta chains sequenced from a single sample in a study of CD8+ T cells in alopecia areata. RNA extraction and reverse transcription yielded cDNA as sequencing template. Some clones are missing from TCRdb's copy, which holds only in-frame ones; the method was immunoSEQ multiplex PCR. Among 130,000 or so clones listed, around 50% were seen once. Sequenced material: NKG2D-low CD8+ T cells sorted from blood. The origin of the receptors is a human donor with alopecia areata.

Only a few counts were recorded for this clone. The V call is TRBV29-1, the J call TRBJ2-7, with TRBD2 as a possible D gene (5 bases). The ends were cut back, 3 bases at V and 3 bases at J, with 12 bases in the middle. This CDR3 is built from 13 residues. Germline V lookup: CDR1 SQVTM, CDR2 ANQGSEA. The CDR3 here is CSVEGREGYEQYF. Written as DNA, the CDR3 is TGCAGCGTTGAGGGCCGCGAGGGCTACGAGCAGTACTTC.

Regarding this clone: A far larger clone lies a single base away; this is likely a read error. Within the sample, other DNA sequences also encode this same CDR3. The V gene is TRBV5-1, the J gene TRBJ2-7, with a tentative D call TRBD1 (5 bases). V was pared by 3 bases and J by 5 bases, with 12 bases between. CDR3 length: 13 amino acids. The germline V gene encodes CDR1 SGHRS and CDR2 YFSETQ. The CDR3 DNA sequence: TGCGCCAGCAGCTGGGCGACAGTCCACGAGCAGTACTTC. Translation: CASSWATVHEQYF.

This clone was seen more than once but under ten times. The rearrangement links TRBV14 to TRBJ2-7; D is uncertain. The germline V and J ends were trimmed by 1 base and 1 base, with 8 bases remaining between them. Per germline, CDR1 SGHDN and CDR2 FVKESK. The CDR3 runs 14 residues. DNA for the CDR3: TGTGCCAGCAGCCAAGTGCTAACTTCCTACGAGCAGTACTTC. Translating gives CASSQVLTSYEQYF. Full variable domain (missing parts from reference TRBV14 and TRBJ2-7): EAGVTQFPSHSVIEKGQTVTLRCDPISGHDNLYWYRRVMGKEIKFLLHFVKESKQDESGMPNNRFLAERTGGTYSTLKVQPAELEDSGVYFCASSQVLTSYEQYFGPGTRLTVT.

The genes are TRBV27 and TRBJ2-3; 10 bases match TRBD2. The CDR3 consists of 14 residues. Per the germline V gene, CDR1 is MNHEY and CDR2 is SMNVEV (reference sequence). V lost 9 bases and J lost 2; bases outside the gene matches: 5. The CDR3 coding sequence is TGTGCCAGTGGTGGACTAGCGGACACAGATACGCAGTATTTT. It specifies CASGGLADTDTQYF.

V gene TRBV6-6 combines with J gene TRBJ2-5; the D is unclear. Per germline, CDR1 MNHNY and CDR2 SVGAGI (reference sequence). This CDR3 spans 14 amino acids. Trimming took 5 bases from V and 0 from J, leaving 10 bases between them. CDR3 protein: CASSHPEYQETQYF. The CDR3 DNA reads as TGTGCCAGCAGTCACCCAGAGTACCAAGAGACCCAGTACTTC.

The table lists this clone with a few counts. V gene TRBV20-1 combines with J gene TRBJ2-5; the D is unclear. The CDR3 is 8 residues long. Germline CDR1 DFQATT, CDR2 SNEGSKA (reference sequence). The V gene lost 2 bases and the J gene lost 9 bases, with 1 base spanning the gap. CDR3 nucleotide sequence: TGCAGTGCTAGACCCCAGTACTTC. The encoded protein is CSARPQYF.

This clone was detected a few times. CDR3 amino acids: CATPGRANVLTF. CDR3 in DNA: TGTGCCACCCCAGGACGGGCCAACGTCCTGACTTTC. The chain carries TRBV7-9 and TRBJ2-6; D unclear. V was clipped by 10 bases and J by 5 bases, with 9 bases between them. CDR1 and CDR2 from the germline V gene are SEHNR and FQNEAQ (reference sequence). This CDR3 region has 12 residues.

This rearrangement joins TRBV27 to TRBJ2-2; D might be TRBD2 (6 bases). In germline, CDR1 is MNHEY, CDR2 SMNVEV (reference sequence). Trimming removed 4 bases from V and 8 bases from J, with 11 bases in between. The CDR3 runs 13 residues. CDR3 loop: CASSSGGAGELFF. The CDR3 DNA is TGTGCCAGCAGTTCCGGGGGAGCGGGGGAGCTGTTTTTT.

The rearrangement uses TRBV7-6 and TRBJ1-3, with 7 positions matching TRBD1. Germline loops: CDR1 SGHVS, CDR2 FNYEAQ. V shed 5 bases, J shed 2 bases, and the junction held 3 bases outside the gene matches. The CDR3 runs to 14 residues. CDR3 loop: CASSGGTAGNTIYF. The CDR3 DNA sequence: TGTGCCAGCAGCGGCGGGACAGCTGGAAACACCATATATTTT.

The chain links TRBV30 to TRBJ1-1; D is possibly TRBD1 (6 bases). V lost 0 bases and J 7 bases, leaving 9 bases between the germline ends. The CDR3 spans 12 residues. Germline V lookup: CDR1 GTSNPN, CDR2 SVGIG (reference sequence). As DNA, the CDR3 is TGTGCCTGGAGTGTGGGGACACTTGAAGCTTTCTTT. Translation gives CAWSVGTLEAFF.

This clone has only a few counts. This chain links TRBV7-9 with TRBJ2-7; D perhaps matches TRBD1 (5 bases). Trimming removed 3 bases from V and 4 bases from J, with 13 bases in between. Looked up from germline, CDR1 is SEHNR and CDR2 is FQNEAQ (reference sequence). The CDR3 consists of 14 residues. The CDR3 DNA follows: TGTGCCAGCAGCTTCCCCCAGGGTCGATACGAGCAGTACTTC. Its protein is CASSFPQGRYEQYF.

This clone was detected a few times. The chain joins TRBV29-1 to TRBJ2-1, with 9 bases fitting TRBD1. The CDR3 spans 16 residues. V was pared by 4 bases and J by 2 bases, with 9 bases of the junction left unmatched. Germline V gene data show CDR1 as SQVTM and CDR2 as ANQGSEA. The CDR3 sequence is CSVVIGDRETYNEQFF. In DNA form, the CDR3 reads TGCAGCGTTGTCATAGGGGACAGGGAAACCTACAATGAGCAGTTCTTC.

The sample holds a few counts of this clone. Other DNA sequences in this specimen translate into the identical CDR3. The chain's CDR3 is CASSLAGRGNEQFF. The CDR3 DNA reads TGTGCCAGCAGCTTAGCCGGGCGGGGGAATGAGCAGTTCTTC. The chain employs TRBV7-8 and TRBJ2-1; TRBD2 matches at 7 bases. CDR3 length: 14 amino acids. The V gene's germline CDR1 is SGHVS and CDR2 FQNEAQ. V trimming: 0 bases; J trimming: 7 bases; junction bases outside the gene matches: 3.

V is TRBV27 and J is TRBJ2-7; TRBD2 aligns across 10 bases. Germline lookup yields CDR1 MNHEY and CDR2 SMNVEV (reference sequence). This CDR3 has 16 residues. V was clipped by 3 bases and J by 6 bases; unmatched bases: 11. CDR3 amino acids: CASSFRQRGGLSEQYF. CDR3 nucleotides: TGTGCCAGCAGTTTCAGACAGCGGGGGGGACTCTCCGAGCAGTACTTC.

The table lists this clone with a few counts. The rearrangement uses TRBV7-2 and TRBJ2-1; D possibly matches TRBD1 or TRBD2 (5 bases each). CDR3 length equals 13 residues. V shed 6 bases and J shed 6 bases, with 12 bases lying between them. Per germline, CDR1 SGHTA and CDR2 FQGNSA. Here the CDR3 reads CASRTGTVNEQFF. CDR3 bases: TGTGCCAGCAGAACCGGGACGGTCAATGAGCAGTTCTTC. The variable domain in full, with the rest retrieved from reference TRBV7-2 and TRBJ2-1, is GAGVSQSPSNKVTEKGKDVELRCDPISGHTALYWYRQSLGQGLEFLIYFQGNSAPDKSGLPSDRFSAERTGGSVSTLTIQRTQQEDSAVYLCASRTGTVNEQFFGPGTRLTVL.

The chain has TRBV9 and TRBJ1-2, with TRBD1 as a possible D gene (5 bases). CDR1 SGDLS and CDR2 YYNGEE come from the germline V gene. V shed 3 bases and J shed 3 bases, with 15 bases lying between them. This CDR3 comprises 15 residues. Here the CDR3 reads CASSAQPGPYYGYTF. DNA of the CDR3: TGTGCCAGCAGCGCCCAACCGGGACCGTACTATGGCTACACCTTC. Combining the CDR3 with reference TRBV9 and TRBJ1-2 gives the whole variable domain DSGVTQTPKHLITATGQRVTLRCSPRSGDLSVYWYQQSLDQGLQFLIQYYNGEERAKGNILERFSAQQFPDLHSELNLSSLELGDSALYFCASSAQPGPYYGYTFGSGTRLTVV.

This sequence joins TRBV5-1 and TRBJ2-1; D gene ambiguous. This CDR3 comprises 11 residues. Looked up from germline, CDR1 is SGHRS and CDR2 is YFSETQ. V was clipped by 6 bases and J by 7 bases, with 8 bases between them. The DNA for the CDR3 is TGCGCCAGCACAATCGGGAATGAGCAGTTCTTC. Residues: CASTIGNEQFF.

The chain employs TRBV11-2 and TRBJ1-5; D gene ambiguous. Per germline, CDR1 SGHAT and CDR2 FQNNGV. The V gene lost 5 bases and the J gene lost 4 bases, with 9 bases spanning the gap. CDR3 length: 13 residues. The CDR3 here is CASSPGLNQPQHF. In nucleotides, the CDR3 is TGTGCCAGCAGCCCTGGGTTGAATCAGCCCCAGCATTTT. Filled out from reference TRBV11-2 and TRBJ1-5, the complete variable domain reads EAGVAQSPRYKIIEKRQSVAFWCNPISGHATLYWYQQILGQGPKLLIQFQNNGVVDDSQLPKDRFSAERLKGVDSTLKIQPAKLEDSAVYLCASSPGLNQPQHFGDGTRLSIL.

This chain uses TRBV30 with TRBJ1-5; possible D gene TRBD1, 5 bases. The CDR3 consists of 16 residues. Germline loops: CDR1 GTSNPN, CDR2 SVGIG (reference sequence). Trimming removed 3 bases at V and 3 bases at J, with 18 bases between. Here the CDR3 reads CAWSLLPDGHNQPQHF. The CDR3 DNA is TGTGCCTGGAGCCTGCTACCCGACGGACACAATCAGCCCCAGCATTTT.

This clone is labeled medium-sized. At the DNA level, this CDR3 is encoded by other sequences in the same sample as well. V gene TRBV4-1 combines with J gene TRBJ2-7; 7 nucleotides align to TRBD1. The CDR3 runs 15 residues. Unmatched junction bases numbered 4, after V lost 0 bases and J lost 2 bases. Germline CDR1 is MGHRA and CDR2 is YSYEKL. The CDR3 coding sequence is TGCGCCAGCAGCCAAGATAGAGGGGGCCCCTACGAGCAGTACTTC. Residues: CASSQDRGGPYEQYF.

The rearrangement links TRBV4-1 to TRBJ1-2, with a weak D call TRBD1 (5 bases). The V gene lost 1 base and the J gene lost 10 bases, with 19 bases spanning the gap. The CDR3 runs to 15 residues. CDR1 and CDR2 (germline): MGHRA, YSYEKL. The CDR3 DNA follows: TGCGCCAGCAGCCAAGCCTTGGCAGGGCTATGGGACTACACCTTC. It encodes CASSQALAGLWDYTF.

A few counts support this clone. The rearrangement uses TRBV15 and TRBJ1-4, with D tentatively TRBD1 (6 bases). V dropped 3 bases and J dropped 10 bases, with 12 bases sitting between them. CDR3 size: 13 residues. Germline values: CDR1 LNHNV, CDR2 YYDKDF (reference sequence). The chain's CDR3 is CATSSLDSIKLFF. CDR3 nucleotides: TGTGCCACCAGCAGTTTGGACAGCATAAAACTGTTTTTT.

The genes are TRBV29-1 and TRBJ2-5; weak D call: TRBD2 (5 bases). Germline CDR1 SQVTM, CDR2 ANQGSEA. The CDR3 is 15 residues long. Trimming took off 3 bases at V and 4 bases at J, with 18 bases between the two ends. The chain's CDR3 is CSVDLGPERGETQYF. The CDR3 nucleotides are TGCAGCGTTGATTTAGGTCCCGAACGGGGAGAGACCCAGTACTTC.

In its sample, this clone was seen a few times. V is TRBV29-1 and J is TRBJ1-2, with D perhaps matching TRBD1 (6 bases). V was shortened by 7 bases and J by 4 bases, with 13 bases between the two germline ends. This CDR3 region has 12 residues. Germline V gives CDR1 SQVTM, CDR2 ANQGSEA. The CDR3 bases are TGCAGCGCTGAGGGGGAGTCCTATGGCTACACCTTC. Translation gives CSAEGESYGYTF.

The J gene is TRBJ1-1, the V gene TRBV5-1; no clear D gene. Per germline, CDR1 SGHRS and CDR2 YFSETQ. This CDR3 comprises 13 residues. V was shortened by 0 bases and J by 7 bases, with 10 bases between the two germline ends. The CDR3 reads CASSLGREDEAFF. The CDR3 coding sequence is TGCGCCAGCAGCTTGGGTCGGGAGGATGAAGCTTTCTTT.

Concerning this clone: The sample has other DNA sequences that encode this CDR3 too. This sequence joins TRBV29-1 and TRBJ2-6; D is undetermined. Germline CDR1 is SQVTM and CDR2 is ANQGSEA. V dropped 4 bases and J dropped 0 bases, with 4 bases sitting between them. The length of the CDR3 is 13 residues. CDR3 nucleotides: TGCAGCGTTGTACTCTCTGGGGCCAACGTCCTGACTTTC. Amino acids: CSVVLSGANVLTF.

This clone was counted only a few times. The rearrangement joins TRBV7-9 to TRBJ2-1, with 7 bases that match TRBD1. The CDR3 is 13 amino acids. J gave up 5 bases and V 5 bases, and 3 bases lay outside the gene matches. Germline assignment: CDR1 SEHNR and CDR2 FQNEAQ (reference sequence). In DNA form, the CDR3 reads TGTGCCAGCAGCCCAGACAGGGACAATGAGCAGTTCTTC. Translating it yields CASSPDRDNEQFF. The entire variable domain, with the rest obtained from reference TRBV7-9 and TRBJ2-1, is as follows: DTGVSQNPRHKITKRGQNVTFRCDPISEHNRLYWYRQTLGQGPEFLTYFQNEAQLEKSRLLSDRFSAERPKGSFSTLEIQRTEQGDSAMYLCASSPDRDNEQFFGPGTRLTVL.